What follows describes a single T cell receptor beta chain. This entry belongs to a study of blood T cell repertoires in COVID-19. At the level of the study: Some COVID-19 samples were acute and others convalescent; all came from the United States, Italy and Spain. In each case, the material was cDNA or gDNA derived from T cells, B-cell-depleted T cells, or PBMCs.

Original data processing: Scientists estimated how many nucleated cells there were by amplifying reference gene primers. The protocol was immunoSEQ multiplex PCR, while the TCRdb copy is restricted to in-frame clones and leaves out a portion. Clone size and V and J calls were adopted from that table, with D and trimming inferred from the DNA. The data hold approximately 350,000 clones, with 70% to 90% observed a single time. Seattle-derived patients entered the study during active infection and were followed longitudinally. The sequence was obtained from a woman aged 25 to 39 with COVID-19, enrolled during active disease. The specimen was peripheral blood.

In nucleotides, the CDR3 is TGTGCCAGCAGTGAAGGGGGGACAGGGAGGGGATCACCCCTCCACTTT. Amino acids: CASSEGGTGRGSPLHF. The chain couples TRBV2 to TRBJ1-6; 9 bases are shared with TRBD1. This CDR3 is built from 16 residues. Germline assignment: CDR1 SNHLY and CDR2 FYNNEI. Losses at the gene ends were 1 base for V and 10 bases for J; bases not matched to a gene: 8.